The rows below give T cell receptor beta chains drawn from one sample of a study of T-cell memory formation after mild COVID-19. TCRdb independently ran MiXCR on the 5' RACE reads; one entry per CDR3 protein. The sample contains 250,000 to 300,000 distinct CDR3 sequences, under 20% of which appear only once. Material: PBMCs or a T cell subset sorted from them (not recorded which). The origin of the receptors is a young man who had mild COVID-19 (a few samples of this study predate the infection). Cell type and time point are not known. Each CDR3 is given with its conserved first and last residue. A D gene is named only where the DNA matches it firmly. Not every row has a clone size; where given, it reads once, few, many or a size class.

TRBV3-1	few	.	TRBJ2-2	CASSPPTTPGELFF	TGTGCCAGCAGCCCCCCAACGACCCCCGGGGAGCTGTTTTTT
TRBV12-3/TRBV12-4	.	TRBD1	TRBJ2-7	CASNGQGVGYEQYF	TGTGCCAGCAATGGACAGGGGGTCGGCTACGAGCAGTACTTC
TRBV5-5	.	.	TRBJ1-5	CASSATGAQGKPQHF	TGTGCCAGCAGCGCCACCGGGGCCCAGGGAAAGCCCCAGCATTTT
TRBV3-1	few	.	TRBJ1-1	CASSPGLRAAFF	TGTGCCAGCAGCCCGGGACTCCGGGCAGCTTTCTTT
TRBV12-3/TRBV12-4	.	.	TRBJ1-6	CASSLDRVFGSPLHF	TGTGCCAGCAGTTTAGACAGGGTCTTTGGTTCACCCCTCCACTTT
TRBV20-1	.	.	TRBJ2-3	CSALPGRGPRGDTQYF	TGCAGTGCTCTTCCTGGACGGGGGCCCCGGGGAGATACGCAGTATTTT
TRBV6-2/TRBV6-3	.	.	TRBJ1-5	CASSYSQDLLVSPQHF	TGTGCCAGCAGTTACTCGCAGGATCTGCTTGTATCGCCCCAGCATTTT
TRBV27	.	.	TRBJ1-2	CASSLYRGSGYTF	TGTGCCAGCAGTTTATATCGGGGCTCTGGCTACACCTTC
TRBV5-1	many	TRBD1	TRBJ2-4	CASSPRTGIDIQYF	TGCGCCAGCAGCCCCCGGACAGGGATCGACATTCAGTACTTC
TRBV5-5	.	.	TRBJ2-2	CASSLLGSRNTGELFF	TGTGCCAGCAGCTTGCTAGGGTCCCGAAACACCGGGGAGCTGTTTTTT
TRBV11-1	once	TRBD2	TRBJ2-6	CASSLGTSSSGANVLTF	TGTGCCAGCAGCTTAGGGACTAGCAGCTCTGGGGCCAACGTCCTGACTTTC
TRBV6-2/TRBV6-3	.	.	TRBJ2-7	CASMSGGGSYEQYF	TGTGCCAGCATGTCTGGAGGTGGGAGCTACGAGCAGTACTTC
TRBV7-9	few	TRBD2	TRBJ2-3	CASSLVQRGEDTQYF	TGTGCCAGCAGCTTAGTCCAGCGGGGGGAAGATACGCAGTATTTT
TRBV4-2	.	TRBD1	TRBJ1-5	CASSQQDRGWEQPQHF	TGTGCCAGCAGCCAACAGGACAGGGGCTGGGAGCAGCCCCAGCATTTT
TRBV6-2/TRBV6-3	.	.	TRBJ1-1	CASSYPSSGYTEAFF	TGTGCCAGCAGTTACCCTTCCTCTGGGTACACTGAAGCTTTCTTT
TRBV5-1	.	.	TRBJ1-1	CASSSRRPGATNTEAFF	TGCGCCAGCAGCTCCCGGAGGCCGGGGGCTACCAACACTGAAGCTTTCTTT
TRBV20-1	few	.	TRBJ1-1	CRGAVRNTEAFF	TGCAGGGGCGCGGTAAGGAACACTGAAGCTTTCTTT
TRBV12-3/TRBV12-4	.	TRBD1	TRBJ1-5	CASSLLGDSSNQPQHF	TGTGCCAGCAGTCTGCTCGGGGACAGCTCCAATCAGCCCCAGCATTTT
TRBV20-1	.	TRBD1	TRBJ1-5	CSARWPGQGALQPQHF	TGCAGTGCTAGATGGCCGGGCCAGGGGGCATTACAGCCCCAGCATTTT
TRBV4-3	few	.	TRBJ1-3	CASSHSTEEGDSGNTIYF	TGCGCCAGCAGCCATAGCACAGAGGAGGGGGACTCTGGAAACACCATATATTTT
TRBV6-1	few	.	TRBJ2-7	CASSGQGGTYEQYF	TGTGCCAGCAGTGGCCAGGGGGGAACCTACGAGCAGTACTTC
TRBV4-1	many	TRBD1	TRBJ2-7	CASSQDWDRDYSYEQYF	TGCGCCAGCAGCCAAGATTGGGACAGGGATTACTCCTACGAGCAGTACTTC
TRBV7-7	.	TRBD2	TRBJ2-5	CASSLGGFSGGIQETQYF	TGTGCCAGCAGCTTGGGAGGATTTAGCGGGGGGATCCAAGAGACCCAGTACTTC
TRBV6-2/TRBV6-3	few	.	TRBJ2-3	CASSYSGPRTDTQYF	TGTGCCAGCAGTTACAGCGGGCCGCGCACAGATACGCAGTATTTT
TRBV7-9	few	TRBD1	TRBJ1-5	CASSFAGGQPQHF	TGTGCCAGCAGCTTTGCAGGGGGCCAGCCCCAGCATTTT
TRBV27	few	.	TRBJ1-6	CASSLSGGSNSPLHF	TGTGCCAGCAGTTTATCGGGGGGTTCTAATTCACCCCTCCACTTT
TRBV12-5	.	.	TRBJ2-3	CASGLPGTDTQYF	TGTGCTAGTGGTTTGCCTGGCACAGATACGCAGTATTTT
TRBV5-5	few	.	TRBJ2-3	CASSLNGRGVSTDTQYF	TGTGCCAGCAGCTTGAATGGCAGGGGAGTAAGCACAGATACGCAGTATTTT
TRBV5-4	many	.	TRBJ2-1	CASSDENVEQFF	TGTGCCAGCAGCGACGAGAATGTTGAGCAGTTCTTC
TRBV6-5	.	.	TRBJ1-1	CASSRLGDTEAFF	TGTGCCAGCAGCCGATTGGGGGACACTGAAGCTTTCTTT
TRBV20-1	.	.	TRBJ1-1	CSASSDSTEAFF	TGCAGTGCTTCCTCAGACAGCACTGAAGCTTTCTTT
TRBV18	.	.	TRBJ2-4	CASSPPPEGAVQYF	TGTGCCAGCTCACCACCGCCTGAAGGGGCCGTTCAGTACTTC
TRBV7-3	many	TRBD1	TRBJ1-1	CASSFSRGDTEAFF	TGTGCCAGCAGCTTCAGCAGGGGGGACACTGAAGCTTTCTTT
TRBV4-1	.	.	TRBJ2-5	CASSQQLTGSKRPQYF	TGCGCCAGCAGCCAACAACTTACGGGTTCCAAGAGACCCCAGTACTTC
TRBV2	few	TRBD2	TRBJ2-1	CASSELLAGGPAWNEQFF	TGTGCCAGCAGTGAACTGTTGGCGGGGGGGCCGGCGTGGAATGAGCAGTTCTTC
TRBV20-1	.	TRBD1	TRBJ2-7	CSAVPQGMISYEQYF	TGCAGTGCCGTACCACAGGGGATGATCTCCTACGAGCAGTACTTC
TRBV5-1	.	TRBD2	TRBJ2-7	CASSAGLAVYNEQYF	TGCGCCAGCAGCGCGGGACTAGCGGTCTACAATGAGCAGTACTTC
TRBV6-6	few	TRBD2	TRBJ2-7	CASSILPTGTTYEQYF	TGTGCCAGCAGCATCCTACCTACTGGGACTACCTACGAGCAGTACTTC
TRBV10-3	few	.	TRBJ1-1	CAISDWQQGSGNTEAFF	TGTGCCATCAGTGATTGGCAACAGGGTTCGGGGAACACTGAAGCTTTCTTT
TRBV19	few	.	TRBJ1-2	CASQGYNGYTF	TGTGCCAGCCAGGGTTACAATGGCTACACCTTC
TRBV7-2	few	TRBD1	TRBJ2-7	CASSGAGTGSYEQYF	TGTGCCAGCAGCGGGGCTGGGACAGGGTCCTACGAGCAGTACTTC
TRBV21-1	many	.	TRBJ2-2	CASSKCPPTSGGPNGELFF	TGTGCCAGCAGCAAATGCCCCCCCACTAGCGGGGGGCCCAACGGGGAGCTGTTTTTT
TRBV3-1	.	.	TRBJ2-7	CASSQWGGGMWEQYF	TGTGCCAGCAGCCAATGGGGCGGGGGCATGTGGGAGCAGTACTTC
TRBV7-3	few	.	TRBJ2-2	CASSFVHTGNTGELFF	TGTGCCAGCAGCTTTGTGCATACTGGGAACACCGGGGAGCTGTTTTTT
TRBV5-1	.	.	TRBJ2-1	CASSLVPQGGEQFF	TGCGCCAGCAGCTTGGTGCCTCAGGGCGGTGAGCAGTTCTTC
TRBV24-1	.	.	TRBJ1-2	CATSDAGTVGGYTF	TGTGCCACCAGTGACGCTGGCACGGTGGGTGGCTACACCTTC
TRBV5-4	few	TRBD1	TRBJ2-4	CASSFPGQGKNIQYF	TGTGCCAGCAGCTTTCCGGGACAGGGCAAAAACATTCAGTACTTC
TRBV5-6	few	.	TRBJ1-2	CASSLVQGLYGYTF	TGTGCCAGCAGCTTGGTACAGGGTCTCTATGGCTACACCTTC
TRBV7-8	few	TRBD2	TRBJ2-3	CASSSVHGGDTQYF	TGTGCCAGCAGCTCAGTTCACGGGGGGGATACGCAGTATTTT
TRBV12-3/TRBV12-4	many	.	TRBJ1-2	CASSGVQAAGYTF	TGTGCCAGCAGTGGGGTCCAGGCAGCTGGCTACACCTTC
TRBV2	once	.	TRBJ2-5	CASSPSWTQYF	TGTGCCAGCAGTCCTAGTTGGACCCAGTACTTC
TRBV20-1	.	.	TRBJ2-5	CSAPNRPGRQTQYF	TGCAGTGCTCCCAATCGGCCAGGAAGACAGACCCAGTACTTC